One T cell receptor (beta chain) is described in this entry. This CDR3 comprises 14 residues. V gave up 4 bases and J gave up 6 bases; unmatched junction bases: 7. The germline gives CDR1 MNHEY, CDR2 SVGEGT. These data belong to a study of T-cell memory formation after mild COVID-19. Study as a whole: TCR clusters were largely donor specific.

MiXCR, run by TCRdb on the 5' RACE reads, gives a single entry per CDR3 protein. The sample contains about 49,000 distinct CDR3 sequences, roughly a quarter of which appear only once. The chain links TRBV6-2 or TRBV6-3 to TRBJ1-2; TRBD1 agrees at 8 bases. This TCR was recovered from a young man who had mild COVID-19 (a few samples of this study predate the infection). Cell type and time point are not known. The sequenced sample was PBMCs or a T cell subset sorted from them (not recorded which). CDR3 sequence (DNA): TGTGCCAGCAGTTCGGGACAGGTCTGGGATGGCTACACCTTC. Translation gives CASSSGQVWDGYTF.